The 27 T cell receptor beta chains in this list originate from one sample, sequenced in a study of T cell responses to AZD1222 COVID-19 vaccine (dated by TCRdb to the early 2020s). The method was the immunoSEQ multiplex PCR assay. TCRdb provides this immuneACCESS table in a form limited to in-frame rearrangements. Some clones are lacking; in checked studies, under half of them reflect an unresolved V gene, and why the rest are absent is not known. Across this sample there are approximately 140,000 clones, with 75% to 95% seen only once. Around 3.7% of the sample rests with the top ten. The time point label, read with the paper, signifies: baseline before first vaccination. Sample: peripheral blood, taken on day 0 of AZD1222 vaccination. These receptors came from an adult in good health.

V is TRBV7-2 and J is TRBJ1-3; D is unresolved. Between the trimmed V and J ends, which lost 4 bases and 3 bases, there was a span of 13 bases. CDR1 and CDR2 from the germline V gene are SGHTA and FQGNSA. The CDR3 is 15 amino acids. The CDR3 DNA reads as TGTGCCAGCAGCTCCACGACGGTGTTTGGAAACACCATATATTTT. As protein: CASSSTTVFGNTIYF.

The CDR3 sequence: CASSFFGRYEQYF. As DNA, the CDR3 is TGTGCCAGCAGCTTTTTCGGCAGATACGAGCAGTACTTC. The chain recombines TRBV5-6 with TRBJ2-7; D remains unclear. V lost 2 bases and J lost 4, with 10 bases in between. Germline CDR1 is SGHDT and CDR2 is YYEEEE. The CDR3 contains 13 residues.

V gene TRBV19 combines with J gene TRBJ1-5; a weak D match, TRBD1 (5 bases). Germline CDR1 is LNHDA and CDR2 is SQIVND (reference sequence). This CDR3 has 15 amino acids. The V gene lost 9 bases and the J gene lost 1 base, with 16 bases spanning the gap. The CDR3 nucleotides read TGTGCCAGCGTCCCTGGGGGTTCGAGCAATCAGCCCCAGCATTTT. It encodes CASVPGGSSNQPQHF.

This rearrangement joins TRBV5-1 to TRBJ2-4; 7 bases map to TRBD2. The CDR3 has 18 residues. Unmatched junction bases numbered 14, after V lost 5 bases and J lost 0 bases. Germline V lookup: CDR1 SGHRS, CDR2 YFSETQ. DNA of the CDR3: TGCGCCAGCAGTTTCAGGGAGGGTTACAGCTTAGCCAAAAACATTCAGTACTTC. It codes for CASSFREGYSLAKNIQYF. The full variable domain, its missing parts supplied by reference TRBV5-1 and TRBJ2-4, is KAGVTQTPRYLIKTRGQQVTLSCSPISGHRSVSWYQQTPGQGLQFLFEYFSETQRNKGNFPGRFSGRQFSNSRSEMNVSTLELGDSALYLCASSFREGYSLAKNIQYFGAGTRLSVL.

The V call is TRBV7-9, the J call TRBJ2-7; TRBD2 matches 13 bases. V dropped 2 bases and J dropped 4; count of bases not matched to a gene: 2. Germline CDR1 and CDR2: SEHNR and FQNEAQ (reference sequence). The CDR3 extends over 15 amino acids. CDR3 DNA: TGTGCCAGCAGCTTACGGACTAGCGGGGGTTACGAGCAGTACTTC. Translating it yields CASSLRTSGGYEQYF.

Comment on this clone: A read error may produce the germline difference seen at one junction end. V usage is TRBV5-6 and J usage is TRBJ1-2; 9 bases map to TRBD1. Germline lookup yields CDR1 SGHDT and CDR2 YYEEEE. This CDR3 is 14 amino acids long. CDR3 coding DNA: TGTGCCCGCAGCTTGGCACAGGGGGCCGGTGGCTACACCTTC. Its protein product is CARSLAQGAGGYTF.

The V call is TRBV2, the J call TRBJ2-3; TRBD2 agrees at 9 bases. V shed 6 bases, J shed 5 bases, and the junction held 9 bases outside the gene matches. Per the germline V gene, CDR1 is SNHLY and CDR2 is FYNNEI. The CDR3 sequence is 15 residues long. DNA of the CDR3: TGTGCCAGCAGGACAGCGGGGGGCAGGGGAGATACGCAGTATTTT. This translates into CASRTAGGRGDTQYF. The full variable domain, with the rest looked up from reference TRBV2 and TRBJ2-3, is EPEVTQTPSHQVTQMGQEVILRCVPISNHLYFYWYRQILGQKVEFLVSFYNNEISEKSEIFDDQFSVERPDGSNFTLKIRSTKLEDSAMYFCASRTAGGRGDTQYFGPGTRLTVL.

As for this clone: An end of the junction differs from the germline gene, which may be a read error. The V call is TRBV24-1, the J call TRBJ2-2; no clear D. Looked up from germline, CDR1 is KGHDR and CDR2 is SFDVKD. The CDR3 spans 14 residues. CDR3 nucleotides: TGTGCCACCAGTCTAACAGCGAAAACCGGGGAGCTGTTTTTT. The encoded protein is CATSLTAKTGELFF.

V usage is TRBV5-6 and J usage is TRBJ2-1; 11 bases are shared with TRBD2. Germline CDR1 is SGHDT and CDR2 is YYEEEE. The CDR3 totals 16 residues. V dropped 5 bases and J dropped 10; count of bases not matched to a gene: 14. CDR3 protein: CASRFSGTSGGKEQFF. In nucleotides, the CDR3 is TGTGCCAGCAGGTTTTCGGGGACTAGCGGTGGCAAGGAGCAGTTCTTC.

The V and J genes are TRBV6-1 and TRBJ1-6; 7 bases match TRBD1. Germline CDR1 and CDR2: MNHNS and SASEGT. The CDR3 spans 18 residues. V lost 3 bases to trimming and J lost 6 bases; unmatched junction nucleotides: 14. The CDR3 reads CASSDGNRGPRRNSPLHF. Written as DNA, the CDR3 is TGTGCCAGCAGTGATGGGAACAGGGGCCCTAGGCGTAATTCACCCCTCCACTTT.

The V call is TRBV4-2, the J call TRBJ2-5, with a weak D call TRBD2 (6 bases). This CDR3 has 14 residues. V gave up 4 bases and J gave up 4 bases, with 13 bases separating them. Looked up from germline, CDR1 is LGHNA and CDR2 is YNFKEQ. Here the CDR3 DNA reads TGTGCCAGCAGCCTCCCGGGACTCGGAGAGACCCAGTACTTC. Amino acid sequence: CASSLPGLGETQYF.

V is TRBV6-1 and J is TRBJ1-2; D unresolved. Germline V gene sequence: CDR1 MNHNS, CDR2 SASEGT. CDR3 length: 11 amino acids. V gave up 3 bases and J gave up 7 bases, with 6 bases separating them. Here the CDR3 DNA reads TGTGCCAGCAGTGATAACCGTGGCTACACCTTC. This gives the protein CASSDNRGYTF.

This chain uses TRBV3-1 (or the pseudogene TRBV3-2) with TRBJ2-3, with D perhaps TRBD1 or TRBD2 (6 bases each). CDR1 LGHDT and CDR2 YNNKEL come from the germline V gene (reference sequence). The CDR3 contains 15 residues. V was pared by 4 bases and J by 5 bases, with 16 bases between. The CDR3 DNA sequence: TGTGCCAGCAGCCGATTTGTCGGAGGGGGAGATACGCAGTATTTT. The encoded protein is CASSRFVGGGDTQYF.

The gene calls are TRBV25-1 and TRBJ1-1; 9 bases are a match to TRBD1. CDR1 is MGHDK, CDR2 SYGVNS, per germline. V gave up 3 bases and J gave up 1 base; unmatched junction bases: 0. CDR3 size: 14 residues. CDR3 loop: CASSETGGNTEAFF. The CDR3 DNA reads as TGTGCCAGCAGTGAGACAGGGGGGAACACTGAAGCTTTCTTT.

The chain has TRBV18 and TRBJ2-5; the match to TRBD2 covers 15 bases. The CDR3 contains 16 residues. The germline V gene encodes CDR1 KGHSH and CDR2 LQKENI. J lost 1 base, V lost 3 bases, and 0 bases had no gene match. CDR3 sequence (DNA): TGTGCCAGCTCACCGGGACTAGCGGGAGGCCAAGAGACCCAGTACTTC. Amino acids: CASSPGLAGGQETQYF.

The chain uses TRBV13 and TRBJ2-7; 10 nucleotides agree with TRBD1. V shed 5 bases, J shed 6 bases, and the junction held 7 bases outside the gene matches. CDR1 PRHDT and CDR2 FYEKMQ come from the germline V gene (reference sequence). The CDR3 spans 14 residues. This chain's CDR3 is CASSPKGQGTEQYF. As DNA, the CDR3 is TGTGCCAGCAGCCCGAAGGGACAGGGGACCGAGCAGTACTTC. The complete variable domain, with remaining parts taken from reference TRBV13 and TRBJ2-7, reads AAGVIQSPRHLIKEKRETATLKCYPIPRHDTVYWYQQGPGQDPQFLISFYEKMQSDKGSIPDRFSAQQFSDYHSELNMSSLELGDSALYFCASSPKGQGTEQYFGPGTRLTVT.

The chain combines TRBV19 with TRBJ2-1; TRBD2 is a possible D gene (6 bases). This CDR3 has 12 amino acids. Trimming removed 7 bases at V and 8 bases at J, with 12 bases between. The V gene's germline CDR1 is LNHDA and CDR2 SQIVND (reference sequence). CDR3 DNA sequence: TGTGCCAGTATGGGGGACTTGGATGAGCAGTTCTTC. Its protein product is CASMGDLDEQFF.

The chain employs TRBV5-1 and TRBJ2-2; 10 positions agree with TRBD2. Trimming took 4 bases from V and 8 from J; bases not matched to a gene: 8. Germline lookup yields CDR1 SGHRS and CDR2 YFSETQ. The CDR3 has 15 residues. The CDR3 bases are TGCGCCAGCAGCATCCGGACTAGCGGACCGGGGGAGCTGTTTTTT. Its translation is CASSIRTSGPGELFF.

The chain links TRBV4-2 to TRBJ2-7; D may be TRBD1 or TRBD2 (5 bases each). Germline loops: CDR1 LGHNA, CDR2 YNFKEQ. This CDR3 region has 14 residues. V was cut by 3 bases and J by 3 bases, with 12 bases left in between. CDR3 residues: CASSQGDGLYEQYF. CDR3 DNA sequence: TGTGCCAGCAGCCAGGGGGACGGCCTCTACGAGCAGTACTTC.

The genes are TRBV5-6 and TRBJ2-3, with a weak D call TRBD1 (5 bases). V lost 1 base and J 6 bases, leaving 12 bases between the germline ends. There are 14 residues in the CDR3. CDR1 and CDR2 from the germline V gene are SGHDT and YYEEEE. The CDR3 nucleotides read TGTGCCAGCAGCTTGCCCCGACAGTATGATACGCAGTATTTT. Translated, it gives CASSLPRQYDTQYF.

The genes are TRBV30 and TRBJ2-5; no reliable D call. Per the germline V gene, CDR1 is GTSNPN and CDR2 is SVGIG (reference sequence). V was pared by 3 bases and J by 5 bases, with 13 bases between. This CDR3 spans 13 amino acids. DNA of the CDR3: TGTGCCTGGAGAGTTATGTACCCTGAGACCCAGTACTTC. The encoded protein is CAWRVMYPETQYF.

This rearrangement joins TRBV6-5 to TRBJ2-1; TRBD2 aligns across 10 bases. Per germline, CDR1 MNHEY and CDR2 SVGAGI. The J segment lost 0 bases and the V segment lost 6 bases, leaving 2 bases of the junction unmatched. The CDR3 runs 15 residues. The CDR3 DNA reads as TGTGCCAGCAGAGCTAGCGGGAGCTCCTACAATGAGCAGTTCTTC. It translates to CASRASGSSYNEQFF.

The V call is TRBV6-5, the J call TRBJ2-7; D is perhaps TRBD2 (5 bases). Germline CDR1 reads MNHEY; CDR2 reads SVGAGI. The length of the CDR3 is 14 residues. V was shortened by 0 bases and J by 3 bases, with 9 bases between the two germline ends. CDR3 nucleotide sequence: TGTGCCAGCAGTTACTCCTCGGGGTTCTACGAGCAGTACTTC. Protein sequence: CASSYSSGFYEQYF.

Details on this clone: This same CDR3 is encoded by further DNA sequences in the sample. This rearrangement joins TRBV4-3 to TRBJ2-7; D is unclear. Germline V gene lookup returns CDR1 LGHNA and CDR2 YSLEER. Trimming took off 1 base at V and 1 base at J, with 5 bases between the two ends. This CDR3 has 13 residues. This chain's CDR3 is CASSQVLSYEQYF. In nucleotides, the CDR3 is TGCGCCAGCAGCCAAGTACTTTCCTACGAGCAGTACTTC.

The rearrangement joins TRBV27 to TRBJ1-5; TRBD1 aligns across 11 bases. Germline loops: CDR1 MNHEY, CDR2 SMNVEV (reference sequence). The ends lost 6 bases at V and 5 bases at J; junction bases unmatched: 3. The CDR3 spans 14 residues. In DNA form, the CDR3 reads TGTGCCAGCAGGGGGACAGGGGGATATCAGCCCCAGCATTTT. Protein: CASRGTGGYQPQHF.

The rearrangement links TRBV2 to TRBJ2-1, with no clear D. Germline CDR1 reads SNHLY; CDR2 reads FYNNEI. The CDR3 contains 12 residues. The ends were cut back, 1 base at V and 4 bases at J, with 2 bases in the middle. CDR3 coding DNA: TGTGCCAGCAGTGAAGTGTACAATGAGCAGTTCTTC. It translates to CASSEVYNEQFF. Variable domain in full (rest from reference TRBV2 and TRBJ2-1): EPEVTQTPSHQVTQMGQEVILRCVPISNHLYFYWYRQILGQKVEFLVSFYNNEISEKSEIFDDQFSVERPDGSNFTLKIRSTKLEDSAMYFCASSEVYNEQFFGPGTRLTVL.

This chain joins TRBV6-1 and TRBJ1-3, with D maybe TRBD1 (5 bases). This CDR3 is 18 amino acids long. Germline values: CDR1 MNHNS, CDR2 SASEGT. V gave up 2 bases and J gave up 0 bases, with 17 bases separating them. The CDR3 sequence: CASSETFGLGTSGNTIYF. CDR3 nucleotide sequence: TGTGCCAGCAGTGAAACCTTCGGTTTGGGGACCTCTGGAAACACCATATATTTT.